This T cell receptor beta chain derives from a study of preoperative IRX-2 immunotherapy in early breast cancer. TCRdb's table, derived via immunoSEQ multiplex PCR, lists solely in-frame clones and lacks some. Of roughly 10,000 clones listed, roughly 80% are singletons. As to treatment: preoperative locoregional IRX-2 cytokine immunotherapy. Patients received preoperative, locoregional IRX-2 cytokine immunotherapy in a phase Ib study. Germline trimming cut 3 bases from V and 11 bases from J; bases unmatched to any gene: 2. Germline V gene lookup returns CDR1 SSHAT and CDR2 FNYEAQ (reference sequence). CDR3 size: 14 residues.

This clonotype originated in a human donor with breast cancer. The gene calls are TRBV7-7 and TRBJ2-3, with 16 bases identical to TRBD2. The source material was lymph node tissue, sampled before IRX-2 immunotherapy. The DNA of the CDR3 is TGTGCCAGCAGCTTCGGGACTAGCGGGAGGGAGCAGTATTTT. Its translation is CASSFGTSGREQYF.